This is a list of T cell receptor beta chains from one sample in a study of T cell responses to AZD1222 COVID-19 vaccine. The protocol was immunoSEQ multiplex PCR, while the TCRdb copy is restricted to in-frame clones and leaves out a portion. The sample records roughly 120,000 clones, about 91% being singletons. The material was peripheral blood, obtained 28 days after the second AZD1222 dose. The receptors come from an adult who received the AZD1222 COVID-19 vaccine. Each CDR3 is given with its conserved first and last residue. Each record gives: V gene, J gene, D gene, clone size, CDR3 DNA, CDR3 protein. The D gene is left open where the match is weak. For some rows the clone size is stated as once, few or many, or as a class when expanded; others skip it.

V: TRBV27
J: TRBJ2-5
D: TRBD1
size: -
DNA: TGTGCCAGCAGTTTTGACAGGGGGCAGGAGACCCAGTACTTC
CDR3: CASSFDRGQETQYF

V: TRBV24-1
J: TRBJ2-2
D: -
size: -
DNA: TGTGCCACCAGTGGATGGCAGGGGCGGGGGACCGGGGAGCTGTTTTTT
CDR3: CATSGWQGRGTGELFF

V: TRBV4-2
J: TRBJ1-5
D: -
size: -
DNA: TGTGCCAGCAACCAGTGGGGGGGGGATCAGCCCCAGCATTTT
CDR3: CASNQWGGDQPQHF

V: TRBV6-4
J: TRBJ2-1
D: -
size: -
DNA: TGTGCCAGCAGTGACTCATGGGGTGAGCAGTTCTTC
CDR3: CASSDSWGEQFF

V: TRBV28
J: TRBJ2-7
D: -
size: -
DNA: TGTGCCAGCAGAGTCAGCCCCTTAGGGGAGCAGTACTTC
CDR3: CASRVSPLGEQYF

V: TRBV19
J: TRBJ2-1
D: TRBD2
size: -
DNA: TGTGCCAGTAGTAACCTACTAGCGGGACCCGCTGGGGAGCAGTTCTTC
CDR3: CASSNLLAGPAGEQFF

V: TRBV4-1
J: TRBJ1-1
D: -
size: -
DNA: TGCGCCAGCAGCCAACCCGGGACCGAGAACACTGAAGCTTTCTTT
CDR3: CASSQPGTENTEAFF

V: TRBV11-1
J: TRBJ2-3
D: -
size: -
DNA: TGTGCCAGCAGCTTAAGGAGCGGGAGCACAGATACGCAGTATTTT
CDR3: CASSLRSGSTDTQYF

V: TRBV7-2
J: TRBJ2-7
D: -
size: once
DNA: TGTGCCAGCAGCTTAAAAGTCCCGGGGAGTTCGGGATTCTACGAGCAGTACTTC
CDR3: CASSLKVPGSSGFYEQYF

V: TRBV7-9
J: TRBJ2-7
D: -
size: -
DNA: TGTGCCAGCAGCTCCTCGGGACTCTCAACCTACGAGCAGTACTTC
CDR3: CASSSSGLSTYEQYF

V: TRBV10-1
J: TRBJ2-2
D: -
size: -
DNA: TGCGCCAGCAGAGGCCAGCCCGGGGAGCTGTTTTTT
CDR3: CASRGQPGELFF

V: TRBV29-1
J: TRBJ1-2
D: -
size: -
DNA: TGCAGCGTTGAGAGCTATGGCTACACCTTC
CDR3: CSVESYGYTF

V: TRBV6-6
J: TRBJ2-3
D: TRBD2
size: -
DNA: TGTGCCAGCAGGACCACTAGCGCCCCCACAGATACGCAGTATTTT
CDR3: CASRTTSAPTDTQYF

V: TRBV27
J: TRBJ2-7
D: TRBD1
size: -
DNA: TGTGCCAGCAGTTTATTGACGACTACAGGGGTCTACGAGCAGTACTTC
CDR3: CASSLLTTTGVYEQYF

V: TRBV6-6
J: TRBJ1-5
D: -
size: -
DNA: TGTGCCAGCAGTTACTCGAGAGGGACCCCTAATCAGCCCCAGCATTTT
CDR3: CASSYSRGTPNQPQHF

V: TRBV9
J: TRBJ1-4
D: -
size: -
DNA: TGTGCCAGCAGCGTAGAACAGGGTGGTGAAAAACTGTTTTTT
CDR3: CASSVEQGGEKLFF

V: TRBV19
J: TRBJ2-7
D: TRBD1
size: once
DNA: TGTGCCAGTAGTAGGGGACAGGCACTAGGCGAGCAGTACTTC
CDR3: CASSRGQALGEQYF

V: TRBV30
J: TRBJ1-3
D: -
size: -
DNA: TGTGCCTGGAGGGTCGCACGGAACTCTGGAAACACCATATATTTT
CDR3: CAWRVARNSGNTIYF

V: TRBV5-1
J: TRBJ2-7
D: TRBD2
size: -
DNA: TGCGCCAGCAGCTCACTAGCGGGAGGAGGGTACGAGCAGTACTTC
CDR3: CASSSLAGGGYEQYF

V: TRBV7-3
J: TRBJ2-2
D: TRBD2
size: -
DNA: TGTGCCAGCAGCTCGAGTCAGAGCGGGAGGTTCACCGGGGAGCTGTTTTTT
CDR3: CASSSSQSGRFTGELFF

V: TRBV29-1
J: TRBJ2-5
D: -
size: -
DNA: TGCAGCGTCGAAGACTGGAGAGGGACCCAGTACTTC
CDR3: CSVEDWRGTQYF

V: TRBV5-1
J: TRBJ2-1
D: -
size: -
DNA: TGCGCCAGCAGCTTGGCCGTTTCGTCCTACAATGAGCAGTTCTTC
CDR3: CASSLAVSSYNEQFF

V: TRBV30
J: TRBJ2-5
D: -
size: -
DNA: TGTGCCTGGAGTGTAGCAGCAGGGCTGCTGGCCCAGTACTTC
CDR3: CAWSVAAGLLAQYF

V: TRBV2
J: TRBJ1-6
D: -
size: -
DNA: TGTGCCAGCCATTTAATTGCGGACTTACCCCTCCACTTT
CDR3: CASHLIADLPLHF

V: TRBV10-3
J: TRBJ2-7
D: TRBD2
size: -
DNA: TGTGCCATCAGTGATGGGATAGCGGGGACCCCTTACGAGCAGTACTTC
CDR3: CAISDGIAGTPYEQYF

V: TRBV5-1
J: TRBJ2-7
D: -
size: -
DNA: TGCGCCAGCAGCTGGGACAAGTCCTACGAGCAGTACTTC
CDR3: CASSWDKSYEQYF

V: TRBV6-1
J: TRBJ2-1
D: TRBD1
size: -
DNA: TGTGCCAGCAGTGAAATAGGGGGCGCTTACAATGAGCAGTTCTTC
CDR3: CASSEIGGAYNEQFF

V: TRBV5-1
J: TRBJ2-1
D: TRBD1
size: -
DNA: TGCGCCAGCAGCTTGGGTTATGTTTGGGGACAGGGTCAAGGGAATGAGCAGTTCTTC
CDR3: CASSLGYVWGQGQGNEQFF

V: TRBV9
J: TRBJ2-7
D: -
size: -
DNA: TGTGCCAGCGGCCCTATTGGGGAGCAGTACTTC
CDR3: CASGPIGEQYF

V: TRBV28
J: TRBJ2-2
D: TRBD2
size: -
DNA: TGTGCCAGCAGTTTATGGAATGCTGCGGGAGAAACGGGCGGGGAGCTGTTTTTT
CDR3: CASSLWNAAGETGGELFF

V: TRBV9
J: TRBJ2-7
D: TRBD2
size: -
DNA: TGTGCCAGCAGCGTACTAGCGGGCCCCTACGAGCAGTACTTC
CDR3: CASSVLAGPYEQYF

V: TRBV27
J: TRBJ1-2
D: -
size: -
DNA: TGTGCCAGCACCCACAGCAACTCCGGGGGGATCAATGGCTACACCTTC
CDR3: CASTHSNSGGINGYTF

V: TRBV15
J: TRBJ1-2
D: -
size: -
DNA: TGTGCCACCAGCGGGGGACTTTCCACCTATGGCTACACCTTC
CDR3: CATSGGLSTYGYTF

V: TRBV19
J: TRBJ1-1
D: -
size: -
DNA: TGTGCCAGTACCATGGGGGGGTACATGAACACTGAAGCTTTCTTT
CDR3: CASTMGGYMNTEAFF

V: TRBV28
J: TRBJ2-2
D: TRBD2
size: -
DNA: TGTGCCAGCAGAGGACTCACCGCTAGCGGGTTGTCCGGGGAGCTGTTTTTT
CDR3: CASRGLTASGLSGELFF

V: TRBV11-3
J: TRBJ2-1
D: -
size: -
DNA: TGTGCCAGCAGCTTAGGAGATGCCTACAATGAGCAGTTCTTC
CDR3: CASSLGDAYNEQFF

V: TRBV19
J: TRBJ1-1
D: -
size: -
DNA: TGTGCCAGTAGAATAGGGAATACTGAAGCTTTCTTT
CDR3: CASRIGNTEAFF

V: TRBV29-1
J: TRBJ1-4
D: -
size: -
DNA: TGCAGCGTTGGGGGGTCAACTAATGAAAAACTGTTTTTT
CDR3: CSVGGSTNEKLFF

V: TRBV1
J: TRBJ1-2
D: -
size: -
DNA: TGCACCAGCAGCCAAGATAACAGTTATGGCTACACCTTC
CDR3: CTSSQDNSYGYTF

V: TRBV7-9
J: TRBJ2-2
D: TRBD2
size: -
DNA: TGTGCCAGCAGGCAAGCGGGAGCGACCGGGGAGCTGTTTTTT
CDR3: CASRQAGATGELFF

V: TRBV10-1
J: TRBJ2-7
D: TRBD2
size: -
DNA: TGCGCCAGCTCTAGCGGGAGTGGCTCCTACGAGCAGTACTTC
CDR3: CASSSGSGSYEQYF

V: TRBV3-1/TRBV3-2
J: TRBJ1-6
D: -
size: once
DNA: TGTGCCAGCAGCCAAGGATTTAGGAGGGGCCTCCACTTT
CDR3: CASSQGFRRGLHF